Below, 10 T cell receptor beta chains from the same sample are listed, as sequenced in a study of graft-versus-host responses after intestinal transplantation. Clones were sequenced by immunoSEQ multiplex PCR, and TCRdb holds only the in-frame ones, with some missing. The sample records around 70,000 clones, roughly 90% being singletons. The antigens for these receptors are not known. The sequences come from unstimulated CD8+ T cells sorted from spleen or lymph node cells, collected before intestinal transplant. The source of these receptors is a human donor who received an intestinal transplant.

This clone has just a few counts. V gene TRBV10-3 combines with J gene TRBJ2-7; 9 nucleotides align to TRBD1. The J segment lost 4 bases and the V segment lost 7 bases, leaving 11 bases of the junction unmatched. The CDR3 is 15 amino acids. The germline gives CDR1 ENHRY, CDR2 SYGVKD. CDR3 in DNA: TGTGCCATCACCGAAGGGAACAGGGGGCCTTACGAGCAGTACTTC. Residues: CAITEGNRGPYEQYF.

The rearrangement uses TRBV7-9 and TRBJ1-5; D possibly corresponds to TRBD1 (6 bases). The germline CDR1 and CDR2 sequences are SEHNR and FQNEAQ (reference sequence). The V end lost 5 bases, the J end lost 8 bases, and 13 bases lay between the germline ends. This CDR3 spans 13 amino acids. The DNA of the CDR3 is TGTGCCAGCAGCGCGGGGGCCTTGGAGCCCCAGCATTTT. Encoded protein: CASSAGALEPQHF.

V gene TRBV6-5 combines with J gene TRBJ2-7; TRBD2 matches at 11 bases. In germline, CDR1 is MNHEY, CDR2 SVGAGI. The CDR3 runs to 15 residues. The V and J ends lost 2 bases and 4 bases, in that order; junction bases with no gene match: 4. CDR3 bases: TGTGCCAGCAGTTACCATAGCGGGAGGGGTTACGAGCAGTACTTC. It yields the protein CASSYHSGRGYEQYF.

The rearrangement joins TRBV6-1 to TRBJ1-2, with D perhaps TRBD1 (5 bases). The CDR3 has 13 amino acids. The germline V and J ends were trimmed by 2 bases and 5 bases, with 9 bases remaining between them. The germline gives CDR1 MNHNS, CDR2 SASEGT. CDR3 nucleotide sequence: TGTGCCAGCAGTGAATGGGGGGGGTATGGCTACACCTTC. It codes for CASSEWGGYGYTF.

J is TRBJ2-3 and V is TRBV11-2, with a tentative D call TRBD2 (5 bases). V lost 2 bases to trimming and J lost 8 bases, with 11 bases between them. This CDR3 region has 13 residues. In germline, CDR1 is SGHAT, CDR2 FQNNGV. In nucleotides, the CDR3 is TGTGCCAGCAGCTTATCCCTAGCTCCTACGCAGTATTTT. Translation: CASSLSLAPTQYF.

This sequence joins TRBV5-1 and TRBJ2-5; unclear D gene. The germline gives CDR1 SGHRS, CDR2 YFSETQ. The V end was cut by 2 bases, the J end by 0 bases, with 20 bases between. The CDR3 runs to 18 residues. The CDR3 region has the DNA TGCGCCAGCAGCTTAGCCCCATTGGGCCCCACGAACCAAGAGACCCAGTACTTC. It translates to CASSLAPLGPTNQETQYF. The whole variable domain, remainder taken from reference TRBV5-1 and TRBJ2-5, is KAGVTQTPRYLIKTRGQQVTLSCSPISGHRSVSWYQQTPGQGLQFLFEYFSETQRNKGNFPGRFSGRQFSNSRSEMNVSTLELGDSALYLCASSLAPLGPTNQETQYFGPGTRLLVL.

The chain couples TRBV19 to TRBJ1-1; 7 bases map to TRBD1. CDR1 and CDR2 (germline): LNHDA, SQIVND (reference sequence). The CDR3 sequence is 13 residues long. The ends lost 7 bases at V and 1 base at J; junction bases unmatched: 3. CDR3 protein: CASTGQWNTEAFF. In DNA form, the CDR3 reads TGTGCCAGTACGGGACAGTGGAACACTGAAGCTTTCTTT.

This chain joins TRBV5-1 and TRBJ2-7, with 13 nucleotides matching TRBD2. The CDR3 consists of 15 residues. V was clipped by 4 bases and J by 4 bases; unmatched bases: 5. Germline lookup yields CDR1 SGHRS and CDR2 YFSETQ. The CDR3 spells CASSLWTSGGYEQYF. CDR3 nucleotide sequence: TGCGCCAGCAGCCTATGGACTAGCGGGGGTTACGAGCAGTACTTC.

The gene calls are TRBV7-6 and TRBJ1-6; 9 bases fit TRBD1. The germline V gene has CDR1 SGHVS and CDR2 FNYEAQ. J lost 9 bases, V lost 5 bases, and 11 bases had no gene match. There are 16 residues in the CDR3. In DNA form, the CDR3 reads TGTGCCAGCAGCCCAAGGGACAGGGAAGTTGGTTCACCCCTCCACTTT. Translated, it gives CASSPRDREVGSPLHF. Together with reference TRBV7-6 and TRBJ1-6, the CDR3 gives the full variable domain: GAGVSQSPRYKVTKRGQDVALRCDPISGHVSLYWYRQALGQGPEFLTYFNYEAQQDKSGLPNDRFSAERPEGSISTLTIQRTEQRDSAMYRCASSPRDREVGSPLHFGNGTRLTVT.

As concerns this clone: One junction end disagrees with the germline gene, perhaps due to a read error. V gene TRBV2 combines with J gene TRBJ1-5; 8 nucleotides match TRBD1. The V gene's germline CDR1 is SNHLY and CDR2 FYNNEI. The CDR3 runs to 13 residues. This CDR3 reads CARGGQGNQPQHF. The CDR3 DNA sequence: TGTGCCAGGGGAGGACAGGGCAACCAGCCCCAGCATTTT.